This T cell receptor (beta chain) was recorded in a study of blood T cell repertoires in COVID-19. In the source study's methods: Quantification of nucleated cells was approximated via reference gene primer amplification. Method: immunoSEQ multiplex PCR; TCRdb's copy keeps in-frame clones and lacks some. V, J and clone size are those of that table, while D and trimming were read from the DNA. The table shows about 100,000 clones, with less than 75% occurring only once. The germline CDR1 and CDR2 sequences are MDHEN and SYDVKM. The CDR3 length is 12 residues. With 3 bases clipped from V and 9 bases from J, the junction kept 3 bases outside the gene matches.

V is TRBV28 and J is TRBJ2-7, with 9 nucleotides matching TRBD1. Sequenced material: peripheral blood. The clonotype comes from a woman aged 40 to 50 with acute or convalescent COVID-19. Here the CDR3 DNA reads TGTGCCAGCAGTTTGGGGACAGGGAGGCAGTACTTC. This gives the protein CASSLGTGRQYF.